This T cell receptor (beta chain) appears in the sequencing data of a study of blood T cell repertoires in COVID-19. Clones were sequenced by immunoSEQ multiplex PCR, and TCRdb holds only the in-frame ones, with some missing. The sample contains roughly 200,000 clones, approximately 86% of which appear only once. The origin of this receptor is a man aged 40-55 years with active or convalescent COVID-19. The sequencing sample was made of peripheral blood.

CDR3 protein: CSASRSGGEFEQYF. DNA of the CDR3: TGCAGCGCCTCGCGGAGCGGGGGGGAATTCGAGCAGTACTTC. The chain carries TRBV29-1 and TRBJ2-7; 10 bases match TRBD2. With 7 bases clipped from V and 6 bases from J, the junction kept 12 bases outside the gene matches. This CDR3 has 14 residues. Germline CDR1 is SQVTM and CDR2 is ANQGSEA.